This record covers a single T cell receptor beta chain. It was treatment-naive patients with stable or active relapsing-remitting disease who made up the multiple sclerosis controls. Negative isolation yielded the CD8+ and CD4+ T cells, while FACS enriched the TEMRA cells. From germline, CDR1 is LGHDT and CDR2 YNNKEL (reference sequence). The V and J ends lost 4 bases and 2 bases respectively, with 14 bases between them. This CDR3 comprises 15 residues. This sample was included in a study of CD8 T cells in Susac syndrome. RNA was extracted with the RNeasy kit, and a quantity of roughly 0.45 to 1 ug was reverse transcribed using random hexamers. Across 54 Vbeta and 13 Jbeta, TCR beta CDR3 was amplified with immunoSEQ multiplex PCR. MiXCR, run by TCRdb on the immunoSEQ multiplex PCR reads, gives a single entry per CDR3 protein. Of hundreds of thousands of distinct CDR3 sequences in the sample, about 93% were seen once.

The sequence came from a human donor with multiple sclerosis. Sequencing used CD4+ T cells from PBMCs. This rearrangement joins TRBV3-1 to TRBJ1-1; D ambiguous. CDR3 protein: CASSPQDRGNTEAFF. CDR3 nucleotides: TGTGCCAGCAGCCCGCAGGACCGTGGAAACACTGAAGCTTTCTTT.